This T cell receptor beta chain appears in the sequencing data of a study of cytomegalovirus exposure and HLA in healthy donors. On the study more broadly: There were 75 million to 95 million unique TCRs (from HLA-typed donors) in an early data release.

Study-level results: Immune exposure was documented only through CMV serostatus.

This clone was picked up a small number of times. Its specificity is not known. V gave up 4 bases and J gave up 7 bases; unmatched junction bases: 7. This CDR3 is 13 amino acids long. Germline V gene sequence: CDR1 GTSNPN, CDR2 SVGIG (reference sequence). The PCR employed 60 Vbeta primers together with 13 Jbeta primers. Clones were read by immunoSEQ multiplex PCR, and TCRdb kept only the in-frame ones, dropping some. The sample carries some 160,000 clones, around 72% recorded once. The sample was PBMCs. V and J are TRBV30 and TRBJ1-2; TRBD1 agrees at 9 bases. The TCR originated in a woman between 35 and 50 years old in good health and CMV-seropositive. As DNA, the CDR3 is TGTGCCTGGAAAGTGACAGGGGGGGGTGGCTACACCTTC. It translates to CAWKVTGGGGYTF.